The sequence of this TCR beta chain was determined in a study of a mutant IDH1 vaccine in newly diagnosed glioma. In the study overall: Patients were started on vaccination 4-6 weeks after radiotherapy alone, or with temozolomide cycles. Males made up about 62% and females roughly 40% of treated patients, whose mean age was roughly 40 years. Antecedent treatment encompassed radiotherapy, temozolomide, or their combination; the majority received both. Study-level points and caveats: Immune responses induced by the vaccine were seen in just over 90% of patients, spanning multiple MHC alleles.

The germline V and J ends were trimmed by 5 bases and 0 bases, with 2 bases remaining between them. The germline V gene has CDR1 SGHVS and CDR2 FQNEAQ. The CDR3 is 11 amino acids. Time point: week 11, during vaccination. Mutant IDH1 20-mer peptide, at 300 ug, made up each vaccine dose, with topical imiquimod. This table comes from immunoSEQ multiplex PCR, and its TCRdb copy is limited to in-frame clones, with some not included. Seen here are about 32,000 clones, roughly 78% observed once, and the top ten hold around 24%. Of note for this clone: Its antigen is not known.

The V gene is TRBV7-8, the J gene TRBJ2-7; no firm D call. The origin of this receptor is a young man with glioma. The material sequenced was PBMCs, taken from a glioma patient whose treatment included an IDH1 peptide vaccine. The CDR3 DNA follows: TGTGCCAGCAGCCCCTCCTACGAGCAGTACTTC. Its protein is CASSPSYEQYF.